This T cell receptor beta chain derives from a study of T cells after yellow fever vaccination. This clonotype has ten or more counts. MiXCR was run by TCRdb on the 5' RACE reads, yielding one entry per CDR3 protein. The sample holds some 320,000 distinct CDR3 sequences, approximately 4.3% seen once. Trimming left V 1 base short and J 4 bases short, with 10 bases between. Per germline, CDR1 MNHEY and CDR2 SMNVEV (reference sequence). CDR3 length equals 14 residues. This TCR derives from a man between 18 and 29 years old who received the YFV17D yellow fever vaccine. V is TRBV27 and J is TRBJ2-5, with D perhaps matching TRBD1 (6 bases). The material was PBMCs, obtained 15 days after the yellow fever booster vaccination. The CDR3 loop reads CASSLYRAAETQYF. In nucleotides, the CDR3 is TGTGCCAGCAGTTTATACAGGGCGGCAGAGACCCAGTACTTC.